These 3 T cell receptor beta chains originate from one sample sequenced in a study of shared T cell receptors in the human thymus. The data were produced by immunoSEQ multiplex PCR, yet TCRdb's version contains in-frame clones alone and is incomplete. The repertoire consists of 720,000 or so clones, with 70% to 90% occurring once and the leading ten covering roughly 0.01%. The same data also contributed to another study, on human thymus T cells.

The specimen sequenced was thymocytes. These receptors were obtained from a girl less than two years old with a congenital heart defect.

The rearrangement uses TRBV6-6 and TRBJ1-6; 8 positions agree with TRBD1. The CDR3 is 14 amino acids. Germline CDR1 and CDR2: MNHNY and SVGAGI (reference sequence). The V segment lost 7 bases and the J segment 5 bases; nucleotides outside the gene matches: 4. The CDR3 loop reads CASIPGQDNSPLHF. The CDR3 DNA follows: TGTGCCAGCATTCCGGGACAGGATAATTCACCCCTCCACTTT.

The chain joins TRBV7-2 to TRBJ1-4, with 9 bases lining up with TRBD1. Losses at the gene ends were 1 base for V and 8 bases for J; bases not matched to a gene: 5. The CDR3 is 15 amino acids. Germline V CDR1 and CDR2: SGHTA, FQGNSA. The CDR3 here is CASSLVQGATEKLFF. CDR3 nucleotide sequence: TGTGCCAGCAGCTTAGTACAGGGGGCTACGGAAAAACTGTTTTTT. The variable domain in full, with the rest retrieved from reference TRBV7-2 and TRBJ1-4, is GAGVSQSPSNKVTEKGKDVELRCDPISGHTALYWYRQSLGQGLEFLIYFQGNSAPDKSGLPSDRFSAERTGGSVSTLTIQRTQQEDSAVYLCASSLVQGATEKLFFGSGTQLSVL.

The gene calls are TRBV20-1 and TRBJ1-1, with a possible D match to TRBD1 (5 bases). The V gene's germline CDR1 is DFQATT and CDR2 SNEGSKA (reference sequence). CDR3 length equals 10 residues. CDR3 sequence: CRKGKGEAFF. The CDR3 coding sequence is TGCAGGAAGGGGAAGGGTGAAGCTTTCTTT.